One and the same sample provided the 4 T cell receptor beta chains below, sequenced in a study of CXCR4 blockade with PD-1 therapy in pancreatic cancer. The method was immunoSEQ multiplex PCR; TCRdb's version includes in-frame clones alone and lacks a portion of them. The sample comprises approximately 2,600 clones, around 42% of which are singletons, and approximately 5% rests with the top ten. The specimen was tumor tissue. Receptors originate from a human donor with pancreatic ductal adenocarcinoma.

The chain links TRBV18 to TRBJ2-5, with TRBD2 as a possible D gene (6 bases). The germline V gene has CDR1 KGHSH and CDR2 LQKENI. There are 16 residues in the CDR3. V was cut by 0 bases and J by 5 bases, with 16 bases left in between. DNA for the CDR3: TGTGCCAGCTCACCACCAGCGCTGGGCCGGGGGGAGACCCAGTACTTC. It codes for CASSPPALGRGETQYF.

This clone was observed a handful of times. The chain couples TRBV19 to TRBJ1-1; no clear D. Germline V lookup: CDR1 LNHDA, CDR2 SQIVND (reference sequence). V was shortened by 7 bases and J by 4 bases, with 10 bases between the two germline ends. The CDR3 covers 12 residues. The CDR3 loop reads CASKEQFTEAFF. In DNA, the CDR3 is TGTGCCAGTAAGGAACAGTTCACTGAAGCTTTCTTT.

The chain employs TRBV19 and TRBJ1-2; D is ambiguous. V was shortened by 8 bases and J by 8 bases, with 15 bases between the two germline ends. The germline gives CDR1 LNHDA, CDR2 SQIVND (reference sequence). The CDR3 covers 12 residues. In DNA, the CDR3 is TGTGCCAGTTCCGACACGTTTTGGGGCTACACCTTC. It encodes CASSDTFWGYTF.

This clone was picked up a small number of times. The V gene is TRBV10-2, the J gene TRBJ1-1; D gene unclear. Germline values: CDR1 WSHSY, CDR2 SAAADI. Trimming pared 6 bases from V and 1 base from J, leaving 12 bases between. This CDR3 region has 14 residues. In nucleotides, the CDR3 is TGCGCCAGCAGCCGTCGAACAGAGAACACTGAAGCTTTCTTT. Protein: CASSRRTENTEAFF.